This T cell receptor beta chain was identified in a study of response to subunit inactivated influenza vaccine (dated 2018 in TCRdb). Turning to the overall study: The study used deep quantitative T cell receptor repertoire profiling to track responses to a trivalent subunit inactivated influenza vaccine.

The research as a whole found: The authors proposed that each seasonal influenza vaccination may bring in only a limited number of new T cells.

The library was prepared using RT-PCR. Sequenced on an Illumina HiSeq 2500. TCRdb reprocessed the public reads (quality trimming at Q25 with fastp, clone calling with MiXCR) and kept in-frame beta chains. All rows with the same CDR3 protein become a single entry with the most common DNA and genes. The sample table shows approximately 500,000 distinct CDR3 sequences, and 10% to 15% are seen once. The ten most abundant clones make up about 12% of the sample. In light of the paper, this sample's time point label describes: 45 days after influenza vaccine administration. Turning to this clonotype: Its target antigen remains unknown. No per-base quality is available; no much larger clone lies one base away.

Sequenced here: PBMCs from blood, sampled roughly 46 days after vaccination. The source of this sequence is a man aged 50-59 years who received an inactivated influenza vaccine. Donor details come from another sample of the same person, matched by shared clones.

The DNA sequence is given as TGTGCCAGCAGCTTGCCGGGACTAGTTTACGAGCAGTACTTC. This codes for CASSLPGLVYEQYF. Rearrangement joined TRBV7-2 to TRBJ2-7, and 8 junction bases match TRBD2. Unmatched junction bases come to 5, with V trimmed by 3 bases and J by 4 bases. The CDR3 measures 14 amino acids from cysteine to phenylalanine. The read is trimmed to its CDR3 DNA, 42 bases read in frame from base 1. CDR1 SGHTA and CDR2 FQGNSA were looked up in the germline V gene.